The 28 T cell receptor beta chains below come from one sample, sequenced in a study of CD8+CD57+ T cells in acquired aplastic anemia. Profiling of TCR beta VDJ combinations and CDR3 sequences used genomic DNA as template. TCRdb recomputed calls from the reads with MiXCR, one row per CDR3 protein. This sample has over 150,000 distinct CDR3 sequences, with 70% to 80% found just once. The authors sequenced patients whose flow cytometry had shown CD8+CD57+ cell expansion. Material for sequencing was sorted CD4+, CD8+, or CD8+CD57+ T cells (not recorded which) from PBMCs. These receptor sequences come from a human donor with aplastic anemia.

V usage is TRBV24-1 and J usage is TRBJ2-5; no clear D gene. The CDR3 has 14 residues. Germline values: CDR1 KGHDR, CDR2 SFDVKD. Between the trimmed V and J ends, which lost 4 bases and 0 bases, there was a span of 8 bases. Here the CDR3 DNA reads TGTGCCACCAGTGAGTTGAGGTACCAAGAGACCCAGTACTTC. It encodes CATSELRYQETQYF.

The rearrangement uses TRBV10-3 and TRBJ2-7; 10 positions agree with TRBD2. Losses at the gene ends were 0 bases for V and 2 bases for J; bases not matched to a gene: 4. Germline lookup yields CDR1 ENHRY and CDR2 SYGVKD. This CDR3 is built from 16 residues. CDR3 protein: CAISESAAGGPYEQYF. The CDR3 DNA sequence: TGTGCCATCAGTGAGTCTGCAGCGGGAGGGCCCTACGAGCAGTACTTC.

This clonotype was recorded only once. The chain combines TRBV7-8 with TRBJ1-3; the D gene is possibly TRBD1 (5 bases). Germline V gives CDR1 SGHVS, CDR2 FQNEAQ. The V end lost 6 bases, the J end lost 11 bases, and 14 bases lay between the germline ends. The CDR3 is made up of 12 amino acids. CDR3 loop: CASSDQGAAIYF. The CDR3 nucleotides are TGTGCCAGCAGTGACCAAGGGGCCGCCATATATTTT.

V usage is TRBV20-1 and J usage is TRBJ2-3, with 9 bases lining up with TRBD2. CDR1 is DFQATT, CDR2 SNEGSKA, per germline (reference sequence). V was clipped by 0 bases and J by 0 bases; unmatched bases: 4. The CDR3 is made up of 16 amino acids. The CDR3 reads CSARDPLAGSTDTQYF. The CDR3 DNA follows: TGCAGTGCTAGAGATCCTCTAGCGGGGAGCACAGATACGCAGTATTTT.

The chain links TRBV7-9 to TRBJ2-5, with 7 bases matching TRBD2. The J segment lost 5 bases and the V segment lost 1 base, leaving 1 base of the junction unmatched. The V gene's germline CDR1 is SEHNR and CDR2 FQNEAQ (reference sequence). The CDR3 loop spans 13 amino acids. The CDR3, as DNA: TGTGCCAGCAGCTTAGAACTAGCGGAGACCCAGTACTTC. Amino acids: CASSLELAETQYF.

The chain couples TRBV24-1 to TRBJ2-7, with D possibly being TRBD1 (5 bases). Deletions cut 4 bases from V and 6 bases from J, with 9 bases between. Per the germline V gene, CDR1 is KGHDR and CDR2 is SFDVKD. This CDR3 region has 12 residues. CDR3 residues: CATSDRVSEQYF. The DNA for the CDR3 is TGTGCCACCAGTGACAGGGTATCCGAGCAGTACTTC.

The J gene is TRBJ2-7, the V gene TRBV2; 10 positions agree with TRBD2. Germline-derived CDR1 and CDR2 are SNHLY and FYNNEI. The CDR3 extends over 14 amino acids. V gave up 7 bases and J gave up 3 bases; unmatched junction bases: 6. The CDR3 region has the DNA TGTGCCAGCACTGAGGGACTAGCGCGCTACGAGCAGTACTTC. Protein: CASTEGLARYEQYF.

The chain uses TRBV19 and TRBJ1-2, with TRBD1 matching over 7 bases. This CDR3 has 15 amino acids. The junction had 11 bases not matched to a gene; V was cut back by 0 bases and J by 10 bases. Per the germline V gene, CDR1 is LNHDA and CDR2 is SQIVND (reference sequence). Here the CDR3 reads CASSIEGGGVRSYTF. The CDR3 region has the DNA TGTGCCAGTAGTATAGAAGGGGGCGGAGTACGCTCCTACACCTTC.

The CDR3 protein is CASSLSDGYGYTF. The CDR3 DNA follows: TGTGCCAGCAGCTTATCCGATGGATATGGCTACACCTTC. The chain employs TRBV12-3 or TRBV12-4 and TRBJ1-2; D unresolved. Trimming removed 6 bases from V and 5 bases from J, with 13 bases in between. The CDR3 is 13 residues long.

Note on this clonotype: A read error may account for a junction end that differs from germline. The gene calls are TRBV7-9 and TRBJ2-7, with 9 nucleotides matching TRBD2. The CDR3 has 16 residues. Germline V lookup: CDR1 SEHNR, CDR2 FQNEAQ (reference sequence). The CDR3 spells CASSVAASGKVYEQYF. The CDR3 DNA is TGTGCCAGCAGCGTAGCGGCTAGCGGGAAGGTATACGAGCAGTACTTC.

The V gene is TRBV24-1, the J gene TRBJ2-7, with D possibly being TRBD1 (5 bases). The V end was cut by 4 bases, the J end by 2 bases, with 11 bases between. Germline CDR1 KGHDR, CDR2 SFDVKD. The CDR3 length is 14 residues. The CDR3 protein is CATSDPGLPYEQYF. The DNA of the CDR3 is TGTGCCACCAGTGACCCAGGGCTTCCCTACGAGCAGTACTTC.

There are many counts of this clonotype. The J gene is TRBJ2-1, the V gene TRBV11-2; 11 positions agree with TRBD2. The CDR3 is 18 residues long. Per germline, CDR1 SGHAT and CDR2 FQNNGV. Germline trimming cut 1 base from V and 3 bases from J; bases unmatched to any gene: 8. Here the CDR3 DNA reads TGTGCCAGCAGCTTAGTCATCCCTAGCGGGAGGTACTACAATGAGCAGTTCTTC. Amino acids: CASSLVIPSGRYYNEQFF.

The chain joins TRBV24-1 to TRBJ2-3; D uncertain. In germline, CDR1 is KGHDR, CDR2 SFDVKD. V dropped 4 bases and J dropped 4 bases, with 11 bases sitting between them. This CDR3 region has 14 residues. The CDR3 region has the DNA TGTGCCACCAGTGACTACGCGCCGGCAGATACGCAGTATTTT. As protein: CATSDYAPADTQYF.

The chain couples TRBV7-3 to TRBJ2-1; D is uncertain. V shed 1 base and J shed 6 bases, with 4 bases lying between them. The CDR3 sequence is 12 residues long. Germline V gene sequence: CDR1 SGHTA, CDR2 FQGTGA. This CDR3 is CASSLIGNEQFF. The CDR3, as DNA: TGTGCCAGCAGCTTAATAGGCAATGAGCAGTTCTTC.

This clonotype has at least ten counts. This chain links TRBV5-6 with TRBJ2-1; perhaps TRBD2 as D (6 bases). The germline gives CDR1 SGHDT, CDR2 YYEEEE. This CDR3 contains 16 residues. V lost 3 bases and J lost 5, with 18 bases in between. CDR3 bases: TGTGCCAGCAGCTGGCCGGGACTTAGTCGAAACAATGAGCAGTTCTTC. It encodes CASSWPGLSRNNEQFF.

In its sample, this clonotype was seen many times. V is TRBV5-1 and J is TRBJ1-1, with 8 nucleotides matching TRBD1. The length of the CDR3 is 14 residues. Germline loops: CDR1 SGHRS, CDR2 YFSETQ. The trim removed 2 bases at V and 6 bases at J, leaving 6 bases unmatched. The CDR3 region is CASSFTGGEAEAFF. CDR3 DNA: TGCGCCAGCAGCTTCACAGGGGGAGAGGCTGAAGCTTTCTTT. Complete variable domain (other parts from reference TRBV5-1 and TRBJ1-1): KAGVTQTPRYLIKTRGQQVTLSCSPISGHRSVSWYQQTPGQGLQFLFEYFSETQRNKGNFPGRFSGRQFSNSRSEMNVSTLELGDSALYLCASSFTGGEAEAFFGQGTRLTVV.

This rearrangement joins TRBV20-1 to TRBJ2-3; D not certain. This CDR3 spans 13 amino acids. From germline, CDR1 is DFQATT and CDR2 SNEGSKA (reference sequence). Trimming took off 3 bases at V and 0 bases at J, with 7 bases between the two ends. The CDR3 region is CSASSVSTDTQYF. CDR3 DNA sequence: TGCAGTGCTAGTTCAGTAAGCACAGATACGCAGTATTTT.

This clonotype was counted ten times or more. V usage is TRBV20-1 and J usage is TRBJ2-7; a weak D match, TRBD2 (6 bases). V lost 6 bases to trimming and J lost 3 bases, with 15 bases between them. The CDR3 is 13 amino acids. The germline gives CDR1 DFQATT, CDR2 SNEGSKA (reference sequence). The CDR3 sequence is CSAPGSGDYEQYF. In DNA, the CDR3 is TGCAGTGCCCCAGGGTCGGGAGACTACGAGCAGTACTTC.

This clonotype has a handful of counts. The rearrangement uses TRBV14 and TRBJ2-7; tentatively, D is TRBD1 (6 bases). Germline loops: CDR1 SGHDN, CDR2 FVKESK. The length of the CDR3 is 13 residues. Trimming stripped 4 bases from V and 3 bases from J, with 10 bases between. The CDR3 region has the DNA TGTGCCAGCAGCCCGGGACACATCTACGAGCAGTACTTC. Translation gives CASSPGHIYEQYF.

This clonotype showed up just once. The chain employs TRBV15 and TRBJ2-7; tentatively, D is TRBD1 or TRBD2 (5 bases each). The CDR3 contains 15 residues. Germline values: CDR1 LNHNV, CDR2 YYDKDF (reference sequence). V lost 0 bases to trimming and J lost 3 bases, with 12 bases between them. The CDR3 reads CATSRDEGSHYEQYF. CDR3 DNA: TGTGCCACCAGCAGAGATGAGGGGTCCCACTACGAGCAGTACTTC.

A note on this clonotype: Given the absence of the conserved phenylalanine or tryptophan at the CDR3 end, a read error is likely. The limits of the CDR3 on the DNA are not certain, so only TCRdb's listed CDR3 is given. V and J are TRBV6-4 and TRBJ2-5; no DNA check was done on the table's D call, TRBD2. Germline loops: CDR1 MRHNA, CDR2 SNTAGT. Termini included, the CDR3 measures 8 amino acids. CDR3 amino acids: CASSEVAG.

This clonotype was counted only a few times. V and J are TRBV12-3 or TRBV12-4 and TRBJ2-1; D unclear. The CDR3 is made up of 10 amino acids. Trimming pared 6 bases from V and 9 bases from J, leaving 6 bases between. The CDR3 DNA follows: TGTGCCAGCAGCCTGATTGAGCAGTTCTTC. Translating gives CASSLIEQFF.

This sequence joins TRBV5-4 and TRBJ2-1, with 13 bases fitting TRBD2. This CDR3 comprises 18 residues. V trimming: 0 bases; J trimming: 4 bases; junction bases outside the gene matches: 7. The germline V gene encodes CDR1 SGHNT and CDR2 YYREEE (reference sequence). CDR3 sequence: CASSLGRLAGGPYNEQFF. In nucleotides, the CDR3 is TGTGCCAGCAGCTTGGGCCGACTAGCGGGGGGCCCATACAATGAGCAGTTCTTC.

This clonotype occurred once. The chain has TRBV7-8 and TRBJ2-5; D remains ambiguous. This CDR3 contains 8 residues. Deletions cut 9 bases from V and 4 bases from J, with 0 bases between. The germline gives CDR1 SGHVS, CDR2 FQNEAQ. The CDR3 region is CARETQYF. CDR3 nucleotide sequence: TGTGCCAGAGAGACCCAGTACTTC.

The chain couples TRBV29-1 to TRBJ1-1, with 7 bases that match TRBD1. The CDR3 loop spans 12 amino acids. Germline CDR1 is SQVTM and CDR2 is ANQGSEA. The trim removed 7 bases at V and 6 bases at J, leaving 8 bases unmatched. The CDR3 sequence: CSGGQVAAEAFF. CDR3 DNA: TGCAGCGGTGGACAGGTAGCCGCTGAAGCTTTCTTT.

This CDR3 is CASTSDEQGHNYEQYF. CDR3 in DNA: TGTGCCAGCACCTCCGACGAACAGGGACACAACTACGAGCAGTACTTC. V gene TRBV7-9 combines with J gene TRBJ2-7; weak D call: TRBD1 (6 bases). The germline V and J ends were trimmed by 7 bases and 3 bases, with 22 bases remaining between them. CDR3 length: 16 amino acids. Per germline, CDR1 SEHNR and CDR2 FQNEAQ (reference sequence).

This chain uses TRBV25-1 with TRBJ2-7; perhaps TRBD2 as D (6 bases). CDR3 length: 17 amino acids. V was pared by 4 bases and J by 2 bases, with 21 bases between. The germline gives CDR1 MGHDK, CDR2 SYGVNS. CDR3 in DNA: TGTGCCAGCAGTGCCCCCTTGGGGAGGAGCGGAACCTACGAGCAGTACTTC. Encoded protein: CASSAPLGRSGTYEQYF.

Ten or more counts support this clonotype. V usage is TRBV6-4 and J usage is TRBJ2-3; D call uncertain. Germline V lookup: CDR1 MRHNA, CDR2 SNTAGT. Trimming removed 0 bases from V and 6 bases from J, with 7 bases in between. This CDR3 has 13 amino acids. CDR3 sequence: CASSDSGVDTQYF. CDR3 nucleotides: TGTGCCAGCAGTGACTCAGGAGTGGATACGCAGTATTTT.